This TCR beta chain was identified during a study of blood T cell repertoires in COVID-19. Study overall: Sites in the United States, Italy and Spain provided acute and convalescent COVID-19 samples. Nucleic acid was either cDNA or gDNA, and it came from T cells, B-cell-depleted T cells, or PBMCs.

Original handling: Reference gene primer amplification yielded estimated nucleated cell counts. Sequencing was performed with immunoSEQ multiplex PCR; in TCRdb, only in-frame clones are kept and a portion is missing. The DNA gave D and trimming, while V, J and clone size come from that table. The repertoire includes 200,000 to 250,000 clones, around nine tenths of them detected once, and about 18% sits in the top ten. This clone was detected a few times. V shed 5 bases and J shed 2 bases, with 7 bases lying between them. CDR3 length equals 12 residues. Germline lookup yields CDR1 MNHNY and CDR2 SVGAGI (reference sequence). Those enrolled in Seattle joined during active infection and were followed longitudinally afterward.

The sequenced sample was peripheral blood. The receptor was derived from a man in his forties or fifties with COVID-19, enrolled during active disease. This chain uses TRBV6-6 with TRBJ2-7; D not certain. In DNA, the CDR3 is TGTGCCAGCAGTCCCTACCCCTACGAGCAGTACTTC. It is translated as CASSPYPYEQYF.